The T cell receptor beta chain under discussion was sequenced for a study of T-cell memory formation after mild COVID-19. Findings of the study overall: Pre-infection memory harbored some responding clones, suggesting cross-reactive memory joined. Second-wave clones with a day 37 peak had unconfirmed SARS-CoV-2 specificity.

The CDR3 consists of 15 residues. V was pared by 3 bases and J by 4 bases, with 14 bases between. In germline, CDR1 is SGHRS, CDR2 YFSETQ. This clonotype was observed at least ten times. Its antigen remains unknown. 5'RACE with constant-segment primers yielded barcoded, UMI-tagged TCR alpha and TCR beta cDNA libraries. TCRdb reprocessed the 5' RACE reads with MiXCR, giving one entry per CDR3 protein. Of 180,000 or so distinct CDR3 sequences in the sample, around a tenth are singletons; the top ten hold around 3.8%. The sequence came from a man between 18 and 29 years old who had mild COVID-19 (a few samples of this study predate the infection). Cell type and time point are not known. The sample taken for sequencing was PBMCs or a T cell subset sorted from them (not recorded which). V usage is TRBV5-1 and J usage is TRBJ2-1, with D possibly TRBD1 on 6 matching bases. CDR3 nucleotides: TGCGCCAGCAGCTCCGGGACACCCACTTACAATGAGCAGTTCTTC. This sequence encodes CASSSGTPTYNEQFF.